Below, 20 T cell receptor beta chains from the same sample are listed, as sequenced in a study of blood T cell repertoires in COVID-19. Here immunoSEQ multiplex PCR was the method, and the copy in TCRdb shows in-frame clones only, minus some. The sample has roughly 120,000 clones, approximately 80% seen once. The specimen sequenced was peripheral blood. Source of these receptors: a woman in her fifties or sixties with acute or convalescent COVID-19.

The J gene is TRBJ1-5, the V gene TRBV18; D gene ambiguous. V was trimmed by 2 bases and J by 9 bases, leaving 14 bases between them. Germline V gene data show CDR1 as KGHSH and CDR2 as LQKENI. The CDR3 contains 14 residues. The CDR3 reads CASSPDGGSAPQHF. The DNA for the CDR3 is TGTGCCAGCTCACCAGATGGTGGGAGTGCGCCCCAGCATTTT.

The V call is TRBV5-6, the J call TRBJ1-2, with 7 positions matching TRBD1. This CDR3 region has 14 residues. Germline V CDR1 and CDR2: SGHDT, YYEEEE. V gave up 4 bases and J gave up 4 bases; unmatched junction bases: 7. The CDR3 sequence is CASSPDRASYGYTF. The CDR3 DNA is TGTGCCAGCAGCCCTGACAGGGCGAGCTATGGCTACACCTTC.

The chain couples TRBV7-8 to TRBJ1-1; D gene ambiguous. The CDR3 covers 15 residues. Germline CDR1 and CDR2: SGHVS and FQNEAQ. Trimming pared 1 base from V and 0 bases from J, leaving 9 bases between. The CDR3 here is CASSLGGVMNTEAFF. CDR3 coding DNA: TGTGCCAGCAGCTTAGGGGGAGTAATGAACACTGAAGCTTTCTTT.

This chain connects TRBV7-9 to TRBJ1-4; 9 positions match TRBD1. The CDR3 runs 16 residues. J was trimmed by 10 bases and V by 5 bases; bases with no gene match: 14. CDR1 SEHNR and CDR2 FQNEAQ come from the germline V gene (reference sequence). The chain's CDR3 is CASSTVGGQGEGKLFF. The CDR3 region has the DNA TGTGCCAGCAGCACCGTGGGGGGACAGGGAGAGGGAAAACTGTTTTTT.

This chain links TRBV7-9 with TRBJ2-5; possible D gene TRBD2, 7 bases. Trimming shortened V by 5 bases and J by 5 bases, and 12 bases separated the two germline ends. CDR3 size: 13 residues. Germline values: CDR1 SEHNR, CDR2 FQNEAQ (reference sequence). The CDR3 bases are TGTGCCAGCAGCCCGAGGGGGGGGGAGACCCAGTACTTC. Translation gives CASSPRGGETQYF.

The gene calls are TRBV5-1 and TRBJ1-5; D is undetermined. Per germline, CDR1 SGHRS and CDR2 YFSETQ. The CDR3 consists of 14 residues. Trimming took 0 bases from V and 3 from J, leaving 7 bases between them. The CDR3 DNA follows: TGCGCCAGCAGCTTGGATATTTCCAATCAGCCCCAGCATTTT. The encoded protein is CASSLDISNQPQHF.

The sample holds one count of this clone. The junction does not match germline at one end; this may be a read error. This chain joins TRBV30 and TRBJ1-2; D gene unclear. CDR1 is GTSNPN, CDR2 SVGIG, per germline (reference sequence). This CDR3 spans 11 amino acids. The CDR3 DNA is TGTGCCTGGAGTGTTTTAGCGGGCGTAGGCTTC. It encodes CAWSVLAGVGF.

For the CDR3, the DNA is TGTGCCAGCAGCTTCACGAACACAGGGGTGGGAAACACCATATATTTT. Translation gives CASSFTNTGVGNTIYF. J is TRBJ1-3 and V is TRBV5-4; TRBD1 agrees at 7 bases. Unmatched junction bases numbered 9, after V lost 2 bases and J lost 4 bases. The CDR3 spans 16 residues. CDR1 and CDR2 from the germline V gene are SGHNT and YYREEE (reference sequence).

The CDR3 loop is CASSLHRANYGYTF. In DNA, the CDR3 is TGTGCCAGCAGCCTCCACAGGGCTAACTATGGCTACACCTTC. The V and J genes are TRBV11-2 and TRBJ1-2; a possible D gene is TRBD1 (6 bases). This CDR3 has 14 residues. Deletions cut 5 bases from V and 0 bases from J, with 10 bases between. Per germline, CDR1 SGHAT and CDR2 FQNNGV.

V usage is TRBV30 and J usage is TRBJ2-2; tentative D call: TRBD2 (5 bases). Germline lookup yields CDR1 GTSNPN and CDR2 SVGIG (reference sequence). V shed 0 bases and J shed 5 bases, with 13 bases lying between them. This CDR3 region has 15 residues. CDR3 residues: CAWSVAAIRTGELFF. Written as DNA, the CDR3 is TGTGCCTGGAGTGTAGCGGCCATAAGGACCGGGGAGCTGTTTTTT.

The CDR3 DNA is TGTGCCAGCAGTTACGGCGGGGGGGGTTTACAGTTCTTC. As protein: CASSYGGGGLQFF. J is TRBJ2-1 and V is TRBV6-5, with 9 bases fitting TRBD2. V gave up 2 bases and J gave up 13 bases; unmatched junction bases: 6. CDR3 size: 13 residues. Germline CDR1 and CDR2: MNHEY and SVGAGI.

The V and J genes are TRBV5-1 and TRBJ2-2, with D uncertain. CDR3 size: 15 residues. Germline V gene sequence: CDR1 SGHRS, CDR2 YFSETQ. V gave up 0 bases and J gave up 8 bases, with 14 bases separating them. CDR3 DNA: TGCGCCAGCAGCTTGGATACCCAAGCCCGTGGGGAGCTGTTTTTT. Translating gives CASSLDTQARGELFF.

The genes are TRBV20-1 and TRBJ1-5; D is perhaps TRBD1 (5 bases). Germline lookup yields CDR1 DFQATT and CDR2 SNEGSKA (reference sequence). Trimming removed 3 bases at V and 6 bases at J, with 15 bases between. This CDR3 comprises 14 residues. For the CDR3, the DNA is TGCAGTGCTAGTGAAGGGGCGCAGGGTCAGCCCCAGCATTTT. This gives the protein CSASEGAQGQPQHF.

The chain recombines TRBV13 with TRBJ2-1; 8 nucleotides line up with TRBD1. Trimming removed 3 bases from V and 8 bases from J; junction bases left unmatched: 9. CDR3 size: 15 residues. CDR1 PRHDT and CDR2 FYEKMQ come from the germline V gene (reference sequence). CDR3 in amino acids: CASSFRGTGYYEQFF. CDR3 DNA: TGTGCCAGCAGCTTCAGAGGGACAGGTTATTATGAGCAGTTCTTC.

Here the CDR3 reads CASSPLVVRGANVLTF. The CDR3 coding sequence is TGTGCCAGCAGCCCCCTTGTGGTTAGAGGGGCCAACGTCCTGACTTTC. V gene TRBV27 combines with J gene TRBJ2-6; D gene uncertain. CDR3 length equals 16 residues. The germline gives CDR1 MNHEY, CDR2 SMNVEV (reference sequence). Trimming pared 6 bases from V and 4 bases from J, leaving 16 bases between. The entire variable domain, with the rest obtained from reference TRBV27 and TRBJ2-6, is as follows: EAQVTQNPRYLITVTGKKLTVTCSQNMNHEYMSWYRQDPGLGLRQIYYSMNVEVTDKGDVPEGYKVSRKEKRNFPLILESPSPNQTSLYFCASSPLVVRGANVLTFGAGSRLTVL.

V usage is TRBV27 and J usage is TRBJ2-5; TRBD2 might be the D (6 bases). The V gene's germline CDR1 is MNHEY and CDR2 SMNVEV (reference sequence). This CDR3 has 14 amino acids. Trimming left V 4 bases short and J 5 bases short, with 14 bases between. The CDR3 nucleotides are TGTGCCAGCAGTTGGGGGGTAAGAGCGGAGACCCAGTACTTC. Protein sequence: CASSWGVRAETQYF.

This chain joins TRBV5-1 and TRBJ2-7; maybe TRBD1 (5 bases). Germline V lookup: CDR1 SGHRS, CDR2 YFSETQ. The CDR3 runs to 13 residues. V lost 0 bases and J lost 5, with 9 bases in between. The CDR3 sequence: CASSLGKTDEQYF. In DNA, the CDR3 is TGCGCCAGCAGCTTGGGCAAGACAGACGAGCAGTACTTC.

The chain recombines TRBV7-9 with TRBJ1-1; D is unclear. Germline V lookup: CDR1 SEHNR, CDR2 FQNEAQ (reference sequence). Trimming removed 5 bases from V and 5 bases from J, with 6 bases in between. There are 11 residues in the CDR3. The CDR3 region is CASSRGTEAFF. The CDR3 nucleotides read TGTGCCAGCAGCCGCGGGACTGAAGCTTTCTTT. The variable domain in full, completed from reference TRBV7-9 and TRBJ1-1, reads DTGVSQNPRHKITKRGQNVTFRCDPISEHNRLYWYRQTLGQGPEFLTYFQNEAQLEKSRLLSDRFSAERPKGSFSTLEIQRTEQGDSAMYLCASSRGTEAFFGQGTRLTVV.

This chain joins TRBV7-7 and TRBJ2-3; perhaps TRBD1 as D (7 bases). The CDR3 has 18 amino acids. V lost 2 bases and J 2 bases, leaving 20 bases between the germline ends. Germline CDR1 SSHAT, CDR2 FNYEAQ (reference sequence). CDR3 in amino acids: CASSLRGPISGFTDTQYF. The CDR3 DNA reads TGTGCCAGCAGCTTAAGGGGGCCTATTAGCGGATTCACAGATACGCAGTATTTT.

Only a few counts were recorded for this clone. This sequence joins TRBV7-9 and TRBJ1-1; D possibly corresponds to TRBD1 (6 bases). The CDR3 covers 14 residues. Deletions cut 6 bases from V and 5 bases from J, with 16 bases between. Germline loops: CDR1 SEHNR, CDR2 FQNEAQ (reference sequence). CDR3 loop: CASSLGGAGTEAFF. CDR3 DNA sequence: TGTGCCAGCAGTCTAGGGGGGGCTGGAACTGAAGCTTTCTTT. Using reference TRBV7-9 and TRBJ1-1 for the parts outside the CDR3, the full variable domain is DTGVSQNPRHKITKRGQNVTFRCDPISEHNRLYWYRQTLGQGPEFLTYFQNEAQLEKSRLLSDRFSAERPKGSFSTLEIQRTEQGDSAMYLCASSLGGAGTEAFFGQGTRLTVV.